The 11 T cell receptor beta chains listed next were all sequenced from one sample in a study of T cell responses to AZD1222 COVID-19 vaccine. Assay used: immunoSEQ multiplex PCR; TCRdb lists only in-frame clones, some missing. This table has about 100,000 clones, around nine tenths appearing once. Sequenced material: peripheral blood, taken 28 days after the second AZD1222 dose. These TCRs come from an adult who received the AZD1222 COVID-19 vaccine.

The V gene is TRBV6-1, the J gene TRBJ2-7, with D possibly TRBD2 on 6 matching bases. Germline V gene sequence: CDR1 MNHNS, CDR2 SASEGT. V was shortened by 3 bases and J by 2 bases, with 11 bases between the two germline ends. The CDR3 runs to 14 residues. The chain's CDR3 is CASSDPAGTYEQYF. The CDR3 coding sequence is TGTGCCAGCAGTGATCCGGCGGGAACCTACGAGCAGTACTTC.

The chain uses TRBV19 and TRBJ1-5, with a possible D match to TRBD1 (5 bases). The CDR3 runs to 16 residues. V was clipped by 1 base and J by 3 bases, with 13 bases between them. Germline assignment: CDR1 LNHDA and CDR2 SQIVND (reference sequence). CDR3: CASSIVGEGSNQPQHF. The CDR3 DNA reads TGTGCCAGTAGTATAGTGGGGGAGGGGTCCAATCAGCCCCAGCATTTT.

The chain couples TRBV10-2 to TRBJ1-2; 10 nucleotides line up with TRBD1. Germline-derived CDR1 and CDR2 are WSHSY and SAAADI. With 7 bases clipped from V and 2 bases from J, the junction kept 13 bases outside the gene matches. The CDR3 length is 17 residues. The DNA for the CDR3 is TGCGCCAGCAACCCGGACTGGGACAGGGGTTTAAACTATGGCTACACCTTC. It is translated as CASNPDWDRGLNYGYTF.

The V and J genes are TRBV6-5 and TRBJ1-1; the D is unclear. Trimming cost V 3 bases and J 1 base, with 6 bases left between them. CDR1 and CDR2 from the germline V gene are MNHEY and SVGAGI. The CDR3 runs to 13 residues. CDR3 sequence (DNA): TGTGCCAGCAGTTATGGGCCGAACACTGAAGCTTTCTTT. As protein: CASSYGPNTEAFF.

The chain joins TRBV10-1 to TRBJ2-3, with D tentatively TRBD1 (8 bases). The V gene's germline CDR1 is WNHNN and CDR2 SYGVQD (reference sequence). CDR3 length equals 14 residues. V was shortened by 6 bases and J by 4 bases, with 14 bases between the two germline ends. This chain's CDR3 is CASRQGGPSDTQYF. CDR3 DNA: TGCGCCAGCAGACAGGGGGGGCCGTCAGATACGCAGTATTTT.

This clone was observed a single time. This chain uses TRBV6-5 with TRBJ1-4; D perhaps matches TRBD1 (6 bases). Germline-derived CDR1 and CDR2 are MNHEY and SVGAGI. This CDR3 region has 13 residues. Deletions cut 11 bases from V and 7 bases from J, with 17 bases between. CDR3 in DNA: TGTGCCGGGGGGGTACAGGGAGGTGAAAAACTGTTTTTT. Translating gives CAGGVQGGEKLFF.

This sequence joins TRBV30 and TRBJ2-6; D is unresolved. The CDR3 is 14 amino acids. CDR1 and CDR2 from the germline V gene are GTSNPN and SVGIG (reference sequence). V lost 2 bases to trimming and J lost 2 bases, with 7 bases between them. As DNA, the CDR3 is TGTGCCTGGAGTAATGGGACTGGGGCCAACGTCCTGACTTTC. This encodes CAWSNGTGANVLTF. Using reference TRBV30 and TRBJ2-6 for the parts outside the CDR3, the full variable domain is SQTIHQWPATLVQPVGSPLSLECTVEGTSNPNLYWYRQAAGRGLQLLFYSVGIGQISSEVPQNLSASRPQDRQFILSSKKLLLSDSGFYLCAWSNGTGANVLTFGAGSRLTVL.

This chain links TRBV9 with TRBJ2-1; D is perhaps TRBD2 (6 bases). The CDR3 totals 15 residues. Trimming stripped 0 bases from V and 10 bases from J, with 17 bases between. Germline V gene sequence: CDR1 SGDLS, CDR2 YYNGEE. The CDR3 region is CASSVVAGPYEEQFF. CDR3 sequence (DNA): TGTGCCAGCAGCGTAGTTGCGGGGCCCTATGAGGAGCAGTTCTTC.

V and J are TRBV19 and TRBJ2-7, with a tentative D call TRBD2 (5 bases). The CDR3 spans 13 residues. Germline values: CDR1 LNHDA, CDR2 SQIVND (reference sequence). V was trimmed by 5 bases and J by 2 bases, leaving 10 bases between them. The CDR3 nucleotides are TGTGCCAGTAGTCCTGACGGGACCTACGAGCAGTACTTC. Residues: CASSPDGTYEQYF.

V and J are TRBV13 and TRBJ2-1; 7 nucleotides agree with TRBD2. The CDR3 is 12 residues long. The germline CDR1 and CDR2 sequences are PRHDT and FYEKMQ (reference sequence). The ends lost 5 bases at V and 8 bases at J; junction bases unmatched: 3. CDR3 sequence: CASSVGGDEQFF. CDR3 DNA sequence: TGTGCCAGCAGCGTTGGGGGGGATGAGCAGTTCTTC.

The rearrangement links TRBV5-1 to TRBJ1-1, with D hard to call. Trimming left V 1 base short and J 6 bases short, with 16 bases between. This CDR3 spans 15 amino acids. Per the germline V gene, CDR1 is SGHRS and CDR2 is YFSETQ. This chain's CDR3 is CASSLLAGVDAEAFF. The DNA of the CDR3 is TGCGCCAGCAGCTTGTTGGCGGGAGTTGACGCTGAAGCTTTCTTT.